This TCR beta chain was identified during a study of T-cell memory formation after mild COVID-19 (dated by TCRdb to about 2021). For the wider study: TCR sequence clusters from the two donors were found to be largely donor specific. In two donors, T-cell clones that expanded and contracted after mild COVID-19 were followed by sequencing TCRalpha and TCRbeta repertoires longitudinally. Two young, previously healthy adult volunteers, one female and one male, were included in the cohort. General findings and caveats noted by the study authors: The second-wave clones that peaked on day 37 were not confirmed to be SARS-CoV-2 specific. The detection of some responding clones in pre-infection memory suggests that pre-existing cross-reactive memory T cells joined the SARS-CoV-2 response. Balanced CD4/CD8 phenotypes were observed for clones contracting from day 15 to 85, whereas a bias towards CD4+ was observed for a second wave of clones expanding from day 15 to 37. Contracting CD4+ clones were located mainly in the CM and EM memory subsets, whereas CD8+ clones were found to be enriched in EMRA. Only two mild cases were covered by the study, and larger cohorts that include severe cases with pre-infection samples were considered necessary.

Ficoll-Paque density gradient centrifugation was used to isolate PBMCs. The V end gives up 11 bases and the J end 5 bases, leaving 5 bases in the junction not matched to a gene. From a lookup of the germline V gene, CDR1 and CDR2 are MGHDK and SYGVNS. The CDR3 runs 13 residues from the cysteine to the phenylalanine. The entry retains the CDR3 DNA only, 39 bases that are in frame from base 1. To note about this clonotype: What antigen it recognizes has not been identified. Per-base quality was not reported, and no clone a single base away is much larger than it.

Sequencing was carried out with an Illumina NovaSeq 6000. cDNA libraries for TCRalpha and TCRbeta were prepared by 5'RACE using constant-segment primers, with sample barcodes and unique molecular identifiers added. Trizol reagent was used to extract RNA from every sample. Libraries were amplified in two PCR steps, with a second sample barcode and Illumina TruSeq adapters added in the second step. Sequencing of the libraries was done on an Illumina NovaSeq, producing 2 x 150 bp paired-end reads. The original pipeline was this. Demultiplexing of reads and collapsing into UMI-guided consensus sequences were performed with migec v1.2.7. Using mixcr v2.1.11, UMI consensuses were aligned to TRA and TRB V and J templates and then assembled into clonotypes. A clonotype was counted as expanded or contracted only when both edgeR and NoisET called the clonotype significant, with the noise models trained on biological replicates. For edgeR calls, a false discovery rate-adjusted p below 0.01 and a log2 fold-change threshold of 1 were applied. As an exploratory analysis of dynamics, max-normalized trajectories of the 1000 most abundant clonotypes were examined with PCA combined with hierarchical clustering. The CD4 or CD8 phenotype of responding clones was assigned using the separately sequenced CD4+ and CD8+ repertoires. TCRdb cleaned the public reads at Q25 with fastp, built clones with MiXCR and kept in-frame beta chains. Merged by CDR3 protein, the rows form single entries marked with the most common genes and DNA. TCRdb's processing, not the authors' own work, is the source of the V and J calls. Across this sample there are fewer than 700,000 distinct CDR3 sequences, with 18% seen only once. The top ten clones comprise around 12% of the sample.

Sample: PBMCs or a T cell subset sorted from them (not recorded which). The TCR sequence derives from an adult woman who had mild COVID-19 (a few samples of this study predate the infection). The sample titles of this study are shuffled in the database, so cell type and time point are left out; the donor was told from shared clones. This receptor chain uses TRBV25-1 and TRBJ1-5, with 11 bases aligning to TRBD1. The DNA is as follows: TGTGCCTGCCAGGGACAGGGGGATCAGCCCCAGCATTTT. It is translated as CACQGQGDQPQHF.